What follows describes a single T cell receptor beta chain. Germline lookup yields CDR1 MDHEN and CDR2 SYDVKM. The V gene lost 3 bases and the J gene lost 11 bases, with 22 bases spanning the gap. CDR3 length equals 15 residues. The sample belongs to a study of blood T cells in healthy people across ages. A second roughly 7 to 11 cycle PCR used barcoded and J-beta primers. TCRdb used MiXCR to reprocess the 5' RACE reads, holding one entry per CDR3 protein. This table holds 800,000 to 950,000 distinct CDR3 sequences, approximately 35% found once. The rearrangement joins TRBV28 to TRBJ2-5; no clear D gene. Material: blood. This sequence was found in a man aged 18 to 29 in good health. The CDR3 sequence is CASSFRATQPNEQYF. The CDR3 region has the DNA TGTGCCAGCAGTTTCCGGGCCACACAGCCCAATGAGCAGTACTTC.